This is a list of T cell receptor beta chains from one sample in a study of T-cell memory formation after mild COVID-19. TCRdb reprocessed the 5' RACE reads with MiXCR, giving one entry per CDR3 protein. The data hold around 180,000 distinct CDR3 sequences, with about 18% observed a single time. What was sequenced was PBMCs or a T cell subset sorted from them (not recorded which). These receptor sequences come from a man between 18 and 35 years old who had mild COVID-19 (a few samples of this study predate the infection). Cell type and time point are not known. Each CDR3 is given with its conserved first and last residue. Each record gives: clone size, D gene, V gene, J gene, CDR3 DNA, CDR3 protein. The D gene is left open where the match is weak. The size entry is marked missing in some rows and otherwise reads once, few, many or a size class.

>-|-|TRBV29-1|TRBJ1-1
TGCAGCGTCCGAAAGACGGCTAACACTGAAGCTTTCTTT
CSVRKTANTEAFF
>-|TRBD1|TRBV7-2|TRBJ2-3
TGTGCCAGCAGCTTATTGGGACAGGGGCCAGATACGCAGTATTTT
CASSLLGQGPDTQYF
>-|TRBD1|TRBV7-9|TRBJ1-2
TGTGCCAGCAGCACCCGGACAGGGGGGTATGGCTACACCTTC
CASSTRTGGYGYTF
>-|-|TRBV12-3/TRBV12-4|TRBJ1-2
TGTGCCAGCAGTTTTGGGCAGATAATCTATGGCTACACCTTC
CASSFGQIIYGYTF
>-|-|TRBV21-1|TRBJ2-5
TGTGCCAGCAGCAAAACCCCAGACAGGGGAAGGCAAGAGACCCAGTACTTC
CASSKTPDRGRQETQYF
>-|TRBD2|TRBV7-2|TRBJ2-3
TGTGCCAGCAGCAGGCGGGGGGCGGATACGCAGTATTTT
CASSRRGADTQYF
>few|TRBD1|TRBV5-1|TRBJ1-2
TGCGCCAGCAGCTTAATTCCGGGACAGCACTATGGCTACACCTTC
CASSLIPGQHYGYTF
>few|-|TRBV12-3/TRBV12-4|TRBJ2-3
TGTGCCAGCAGTTTCTGGGGGGATACGCAGTATTTT
CASSFWGDTQYF
>few|-|TRBV7-2|TRBJ1-5
TGTGCCAGCAGCTTATCTCTAAATCCCCAGCATTTT
CASSLSLNPQHF
>few|-|TRBV7-8|TRBJ1-5
TGTGCCAGCAGCTTAGGGACAGACCATCAGCCCCAGCATTTT
CASSLGTDHQPQHF
>-|-|TRBV5-1|TRBJ2-5
TGCGCCAGCAGCTTTTTTGGACAGTTACAAGAGACCCAGTACTTC
CASSFFGQLQETQYF
>few|-|TRBV6-2/TRBV6-3|TRBJ2-5
TGTGCCAGCAGTTACGGAGGACAACTAGGAGAGACCCAGTACTTC
CASSYGGQLGETQYF
>few|-|TRBV7-2|TRBJ2-3
TGTGCCAGCAGCCCCCTCGGGGGAAGTGAGGCGCAGTATTTT
CASSPLGGSEAQYF
>-|-|TRBV6-2/TRBV6-3|TRBJ2-3
TGTGCCGGGGGCCCTCCAGGGTCCCGGCCTACGCAGTATTTT
CAGGPPGSRPTQYF
>-|-|TRBV20-1|TRBJ1-1
TGCAGTGCTAGAGCAGGAAACACTGAAGCTTTCTTT
CSARAGNTEAFF
>few|-|TRBV6-5|TRBJ2-6
TGTGCCAGCAGTCTGAGGGGGGTTAGTTCTGGGGCCAACGTCCTGACTTTC
CASSLRGVSSGANVLTF
>many|-|TRBV10-2|TRBJ2-1
TGCGCCAGCAGGACCGGGATGTACAATGAGCAGTTCTTC
CASRTGMYNEQFF
>few|-|TRBV6-5|TRBJ2-3
TGTGCCAGCAGTGTGGGGGCGGGGGTAGATACGCAGTATTTT
CASSVGAGVDTQYF
>few|TRBD1|TRBV6-2/TRBV6-3|TRBJ1-5
TGTGCCAGCAGTTCCTGGGGGCAGGGGGATCAGCCCCAGCATTTT
CASSSWGQGDQPQHF
>few|-|TRBV20-1|TRBJ1-1
TGCAGTGCCTCCGATCCCACAACTGAAGCTTTCTTT
CSASDPTTEAFF
>few|-|TRBV24-1|TRBJ2-3
TGTGCCACCAGTGCCCGGGCCCCAGATACGCAGTATTTT
CATSARAPDTQYF
>few|-|TRBV20-1|TRBJ1-5
TGCAGTGCTAACCAGGACTACAATCAGCCCCAGCATTTT
CSANQDYNQPQHF
>few|-|TRBV20-1|TRBJ1-1
TGCAGTGCTAGAGGGTGGACAATTGAAGCTTTCTTT
CSARGWTIEAFF
>few|-|TRBV5-1|TRBJ2-2
TGCGCCAGCAGCCCGCAGTTGACCCGGGCCGTCACCGGGGAGCTGTTTTTT
CASSPQLTRAVTGELFF
>-|-|TRBV3-1|TRBJ1-1
TGTGCCAGCAGCGTCCATATGAACACTGAAGCTTTCTTT
CASSVHMNTEAFF